Sequencing of this T cell receptor beta chain was carried out in a study of post-analysis software for immune sequencing data. Turning to the study itself: The disease courses spanned relapsing-remitting, secondary progressive and progressive-relapsing forms of multiple sclerosis. Study outcomes and limitations: Comparison with controls showed significantly lower normalized Chao1 diversity in multiple sclerosis patients. Higher frequency in patients than in controls was seen for roughly 5 TRBV segments, with TRBV5-6, TRBV5-1 and TRBV20-1 among them.

Unique molecular identifiers were present in the TCR beta cDNA libraries. The T cell input of about 1 to 10 million gave roughly 0.5 million cDNA molecules. TCRdb recomputed calls from the PCR reads with MiXCR, one row per CDR3 protein. The data hold around 710,000 distinct CDR3 sequences, with roughly 50% observed a single time. As concerns this clonotype: Antigen specificity is unknown. A junction boundary mismatches the germline segment, possibly from a read error.

This CDR3 region has 14 residues. CDR1 and CDR2 (germline): MNHEY, SVGAGI. The receptor's source is a girl aged 5-17 years with multiple sclerosis. The sample comprised blood. The chain couples TRBV6-5 to TRBJ1-2; D not certain. The CDR3 DNA is TGTACCAGCAGTATCAAAGCGGGTAACTATGGCTACACCTTC. This encodes CTSSIKAGNYGYTF.